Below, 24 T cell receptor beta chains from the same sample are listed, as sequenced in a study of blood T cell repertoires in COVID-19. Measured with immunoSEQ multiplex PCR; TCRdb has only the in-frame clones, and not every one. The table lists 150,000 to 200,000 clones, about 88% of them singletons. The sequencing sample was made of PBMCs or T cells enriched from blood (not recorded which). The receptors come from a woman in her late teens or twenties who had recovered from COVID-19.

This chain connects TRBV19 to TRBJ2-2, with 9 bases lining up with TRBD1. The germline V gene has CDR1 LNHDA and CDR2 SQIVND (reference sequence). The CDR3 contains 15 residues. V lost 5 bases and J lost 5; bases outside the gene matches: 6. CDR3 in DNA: TGTGCCAGTAGTTCACAGGGGGCGCTTACCGGGGAGCTGTTTTTT. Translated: CASSSQGALTGELFF.

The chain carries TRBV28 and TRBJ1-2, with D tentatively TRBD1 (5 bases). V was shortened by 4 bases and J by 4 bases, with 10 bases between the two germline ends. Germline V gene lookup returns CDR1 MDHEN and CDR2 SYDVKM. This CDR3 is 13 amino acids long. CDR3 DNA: TGTGCCAGCAGTTCTCAGGGCTTCTATGGCTACACCTTC. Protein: CASSSQGFYGYTF.

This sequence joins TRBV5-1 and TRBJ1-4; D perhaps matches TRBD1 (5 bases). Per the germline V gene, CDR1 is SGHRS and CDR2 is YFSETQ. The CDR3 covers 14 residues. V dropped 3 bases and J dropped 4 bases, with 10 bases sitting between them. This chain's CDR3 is CASSSGTRNEKLFF. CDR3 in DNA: TGCGCCAGCAGCTCCGGGACTCGTAATGAAAAACTGTTTTTT.

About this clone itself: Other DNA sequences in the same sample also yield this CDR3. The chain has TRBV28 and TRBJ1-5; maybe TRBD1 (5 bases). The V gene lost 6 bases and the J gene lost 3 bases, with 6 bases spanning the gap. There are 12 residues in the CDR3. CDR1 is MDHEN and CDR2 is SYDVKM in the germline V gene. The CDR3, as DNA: TGTGCCAGCAGGACAGTCAATCAGCCCCAGCATTTT. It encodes CASRTVNQPQHF.

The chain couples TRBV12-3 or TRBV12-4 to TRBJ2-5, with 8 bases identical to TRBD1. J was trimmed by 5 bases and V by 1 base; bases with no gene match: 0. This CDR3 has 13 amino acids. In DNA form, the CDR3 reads TGTGCCAGCAGTTTAGGACAGGGGGAGACCCAGTACTTC. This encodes CASSLGQGETQYF.

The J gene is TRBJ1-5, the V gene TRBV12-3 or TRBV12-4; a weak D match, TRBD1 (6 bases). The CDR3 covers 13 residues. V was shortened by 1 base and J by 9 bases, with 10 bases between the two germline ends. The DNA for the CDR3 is TGTGCCAGCAGTTTAGGGGGGGGCCGGCCCCAGCATTTT. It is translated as CASSLGGGRPQHF.

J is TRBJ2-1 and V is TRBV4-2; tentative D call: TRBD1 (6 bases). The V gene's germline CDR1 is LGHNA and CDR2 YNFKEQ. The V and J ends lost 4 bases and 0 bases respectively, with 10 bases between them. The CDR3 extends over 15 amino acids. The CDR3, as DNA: TGTGCCAGCAGCCTCGACAGGACCTCCTACAATGAGCAGTTCTTC. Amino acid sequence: CASSLDRTSYNEQFF.

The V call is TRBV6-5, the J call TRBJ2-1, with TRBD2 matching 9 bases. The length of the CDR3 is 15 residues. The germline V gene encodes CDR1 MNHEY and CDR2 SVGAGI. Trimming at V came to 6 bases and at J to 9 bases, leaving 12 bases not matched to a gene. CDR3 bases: TGTGCCAGCAGATTGGGGACTAGCCGGAGCACTGAGCAGTTCTTC. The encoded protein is CASRLGTSRSTEQFF.

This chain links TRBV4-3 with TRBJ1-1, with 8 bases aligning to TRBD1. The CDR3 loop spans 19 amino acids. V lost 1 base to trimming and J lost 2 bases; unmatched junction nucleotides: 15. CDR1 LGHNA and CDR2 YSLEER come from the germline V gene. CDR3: CASSQATPGLDRGNTEAFF. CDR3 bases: TGCGCCAGCAGCCAAGCTACCCCGGGACTCGACAGGGGAAACACTGAAGCTTTCTTT.

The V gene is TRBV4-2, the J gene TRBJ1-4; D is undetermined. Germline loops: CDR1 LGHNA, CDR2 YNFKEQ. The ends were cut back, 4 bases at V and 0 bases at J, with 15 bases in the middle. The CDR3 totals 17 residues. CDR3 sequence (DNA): TGTGCCAGCAGCCTACTTTTGGGTGACACAACTAATGAAAAACTGTTTTTT. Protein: CASSLLLGDTTNEKLFF.

In nucleotides, the CDR3 is TGTGCCAGCAGCCAAGCGCTCTCCTACAATGAGCAGTTCTTC. It specifies CASSQALSYNEQFF. The genes are TRBV7-6 and TRBJ2-1, with no clear D. V was trimmed by 5 bases and J by 0 bases, leaving 8 bases between them. CDR1 SGHVS and CDR2 FNYEAQ come from the germline V gene. There are 14 residues in the CDR3. The full variable domain, its missing parts supplied by reference TRBV7-6 and TRBJ2-1, is GAGVSQSPRYKVTKRGQDVALRCDPISGHVSLYWYRQALGQGPEFLTYFNYEAQQDKSGLPNDRFSAERPEGSISTLTIQRTEQRDSAMYRCASSQALSYNEQFFGPGTRLTVL.

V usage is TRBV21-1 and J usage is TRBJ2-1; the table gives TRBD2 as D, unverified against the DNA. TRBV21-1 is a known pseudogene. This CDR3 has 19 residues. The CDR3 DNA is TGTGCCAGCAGCAAGCCTCTGGGGACTAGCGGTCGGTTTGTCCATGAGCAGTTCTTC. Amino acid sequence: CASSKPLGTSGRFVHEQFF.

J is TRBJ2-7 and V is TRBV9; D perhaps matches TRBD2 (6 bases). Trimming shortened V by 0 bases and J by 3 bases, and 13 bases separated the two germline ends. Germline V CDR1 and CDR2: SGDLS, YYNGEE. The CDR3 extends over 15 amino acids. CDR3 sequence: CASSVGASVLYEQYF. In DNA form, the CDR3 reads TGTGCCAGCAGCGTAGGGGCTAGCGTCCTCTACGAGCAGTACTTC.

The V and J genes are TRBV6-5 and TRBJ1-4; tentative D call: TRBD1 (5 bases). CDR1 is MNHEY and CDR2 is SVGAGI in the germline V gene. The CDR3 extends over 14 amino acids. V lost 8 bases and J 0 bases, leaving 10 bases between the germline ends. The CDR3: CASGRGTTNEKLFF. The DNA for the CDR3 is TGTGCCAGCGGACGGGGGACAACTAATGAAAAACTGTTTTTT.

The CDR3 loop reads CASSQAGAGISPLHF. In DNA form, the CDR3 reads TGCGCCAGCAGCCAGGCGGGGGCGGGTATTTCACCCCTCCACTTT. This chain connects TRBV4-1 to TRBJ1-6, with D perhaps TRBD1 (6 bases). V gave up 3 bases and J gave up 9 bases, with 15 bases separating them. Germline values: CDR1 MGHRA, CDR2 YSYEKL. This CDR3 region has 15 residues.

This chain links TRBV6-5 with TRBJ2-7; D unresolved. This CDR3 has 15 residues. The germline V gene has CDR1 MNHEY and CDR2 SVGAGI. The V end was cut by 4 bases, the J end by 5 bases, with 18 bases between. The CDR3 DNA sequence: TGTGCCAGCAGTTTTTCCCTCGGCATGGCGGACGAGCAGTACTTC. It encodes CASSFSLGMADEQYF.

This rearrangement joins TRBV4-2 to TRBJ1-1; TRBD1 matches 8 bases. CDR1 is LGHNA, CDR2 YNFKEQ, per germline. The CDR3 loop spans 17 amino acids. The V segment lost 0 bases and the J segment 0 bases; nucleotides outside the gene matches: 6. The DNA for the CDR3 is TGTGCCAGCAGCCAAGATTTATACAGGGGGATGAACACTGAAGCTTTCTTT. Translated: CASSQDLYRGMNTEAFF.

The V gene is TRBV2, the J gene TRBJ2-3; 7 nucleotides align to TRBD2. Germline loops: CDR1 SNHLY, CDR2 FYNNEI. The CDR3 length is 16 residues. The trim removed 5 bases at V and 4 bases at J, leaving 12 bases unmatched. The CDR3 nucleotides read TGTGCCAGCAGTCCCCCGGGCGGGGGTAGGGCAGATACGCAGTATTTT. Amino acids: CASSPPGGGRADTQYF.

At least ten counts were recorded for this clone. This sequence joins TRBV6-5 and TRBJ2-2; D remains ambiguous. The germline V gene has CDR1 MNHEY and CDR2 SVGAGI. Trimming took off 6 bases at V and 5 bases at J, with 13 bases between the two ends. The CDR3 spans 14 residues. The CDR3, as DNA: TGTGCCAGCAGCGACGGGTTGGAAACCGGGGAGCTGTTTTTT. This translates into CASSDGLETGELFF.

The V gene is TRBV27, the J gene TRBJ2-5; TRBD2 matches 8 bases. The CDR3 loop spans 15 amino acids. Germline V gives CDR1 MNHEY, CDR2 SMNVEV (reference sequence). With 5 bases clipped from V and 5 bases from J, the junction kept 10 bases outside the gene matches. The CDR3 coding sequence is TGTGCCAGCAGTCGGGACCGGCGGGGGGCGGAGACCCAGTACTTC. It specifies CASSRDRRGAETQYF.

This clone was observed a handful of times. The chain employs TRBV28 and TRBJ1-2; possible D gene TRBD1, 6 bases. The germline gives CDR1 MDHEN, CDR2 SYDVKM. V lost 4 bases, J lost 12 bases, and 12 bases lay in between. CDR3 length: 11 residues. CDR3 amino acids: CASSSPGENTF. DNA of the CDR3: TGTGCCAGCAGTTCCCCAGGGGAGAACACCTTC.

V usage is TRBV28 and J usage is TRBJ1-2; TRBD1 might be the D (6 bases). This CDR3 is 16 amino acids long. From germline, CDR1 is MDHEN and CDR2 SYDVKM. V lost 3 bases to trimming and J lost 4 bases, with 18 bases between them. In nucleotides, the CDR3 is TGTGCCAGCAGTTTTTCTTTCGGGGGGGCGCGCTATGGCTACACCTTC. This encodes CASSFSFGGARYGYTF.

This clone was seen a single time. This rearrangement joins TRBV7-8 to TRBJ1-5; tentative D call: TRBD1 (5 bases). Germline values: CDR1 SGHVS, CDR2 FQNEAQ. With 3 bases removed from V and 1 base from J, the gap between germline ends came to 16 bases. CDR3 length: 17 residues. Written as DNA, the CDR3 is TGTGCCAGCAGCTTCACCGGAGGGGCAGTAAGCAATCAGCCCCAGCATTTT. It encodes CASSFTGGAVSNQPQHF.

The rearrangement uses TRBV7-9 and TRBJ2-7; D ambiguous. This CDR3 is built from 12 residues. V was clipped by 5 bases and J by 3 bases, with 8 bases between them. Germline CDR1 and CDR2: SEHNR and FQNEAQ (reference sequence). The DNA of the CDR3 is TGTGCCAGCAGCGGTACACGCTACGAGCAGTACTTC. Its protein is CASSGTRYEQYF.